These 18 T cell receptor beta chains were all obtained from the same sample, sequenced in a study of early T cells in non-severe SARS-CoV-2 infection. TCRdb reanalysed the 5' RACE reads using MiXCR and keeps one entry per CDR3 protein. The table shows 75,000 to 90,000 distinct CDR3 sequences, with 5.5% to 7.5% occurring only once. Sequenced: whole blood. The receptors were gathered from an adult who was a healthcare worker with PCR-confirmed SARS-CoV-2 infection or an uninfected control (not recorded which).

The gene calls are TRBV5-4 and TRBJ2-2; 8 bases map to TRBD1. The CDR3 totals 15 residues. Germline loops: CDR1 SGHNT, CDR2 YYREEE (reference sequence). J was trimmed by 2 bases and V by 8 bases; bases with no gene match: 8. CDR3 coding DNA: TGTGCCAGTATGGCCGGGACAGGCAACACCGGGGAGCTGTTTTTT. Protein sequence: CASMAGTGNTGELFF. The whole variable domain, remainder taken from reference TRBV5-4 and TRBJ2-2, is ETGVTQSPTHLIKTRGQQVTLRCSSQSGHNTVSWYQQALGQGPQFIFQYYREEENGRGNFPPRFSGLQFPNYSSELNVNALELDDSALYLCASMAGTGNTGELFFGEGSRLTVL.

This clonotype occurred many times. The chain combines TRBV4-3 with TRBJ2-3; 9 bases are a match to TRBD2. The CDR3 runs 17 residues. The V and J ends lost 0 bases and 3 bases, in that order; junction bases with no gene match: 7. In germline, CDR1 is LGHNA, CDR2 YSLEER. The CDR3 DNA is TGCGCCAGCAGCCAAGATGGTATAGCGGGAGTAACAGATACGCAGTATTTT. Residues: CASSQDGIAGVTDTQYF.

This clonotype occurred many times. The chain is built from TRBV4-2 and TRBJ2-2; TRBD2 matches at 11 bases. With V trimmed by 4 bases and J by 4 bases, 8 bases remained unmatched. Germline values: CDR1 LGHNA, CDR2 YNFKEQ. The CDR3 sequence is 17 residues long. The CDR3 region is CASSLYGTSGITGELFF. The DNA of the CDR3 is TGTGCCAGCAGCCTATACGGGACTAGCGGTATCACCGGGGAGCTGTTTTTT.

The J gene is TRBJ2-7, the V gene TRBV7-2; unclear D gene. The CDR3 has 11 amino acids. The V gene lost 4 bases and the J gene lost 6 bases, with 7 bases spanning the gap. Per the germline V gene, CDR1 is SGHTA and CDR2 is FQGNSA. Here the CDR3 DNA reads TGTGCCAGCAGCTCCTATCTCGAGCAGTACTTC. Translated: CASSSYLEQYF.

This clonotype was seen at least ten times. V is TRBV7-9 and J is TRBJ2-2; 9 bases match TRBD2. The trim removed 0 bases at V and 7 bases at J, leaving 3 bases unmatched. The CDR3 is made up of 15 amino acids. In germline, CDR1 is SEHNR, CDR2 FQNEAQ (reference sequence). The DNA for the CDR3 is TGTGCCAGCAGCTTAGCTAGCGGGAGAAGCGGGGAGCTGTTTTTT. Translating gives CASSLASGRSGELFF.

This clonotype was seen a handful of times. The DNA of the CDR3 is TGTGCCAGCAGTCCAGGATCGGGCCCGAACACTGAAGCTTTCTTT. Translation gives CASSPGSGPNTEAFF. V is TRBV12-3 or TRBV12-4 and J is TRBJ1-1; D not resolved. The germline V and J ends were trimmed by 5 bases and 1 base, with 14 bases remaining between them. The CDR3 contains 15 residues.

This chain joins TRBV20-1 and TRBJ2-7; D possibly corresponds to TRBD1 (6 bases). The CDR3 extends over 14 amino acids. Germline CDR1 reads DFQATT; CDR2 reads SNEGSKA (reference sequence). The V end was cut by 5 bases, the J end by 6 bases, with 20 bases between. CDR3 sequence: CSALYRPGAGEQYF. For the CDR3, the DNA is TGCAGTGCTCTATATCGGCCAGGGGCGGGCGAGCAGTACTTC.

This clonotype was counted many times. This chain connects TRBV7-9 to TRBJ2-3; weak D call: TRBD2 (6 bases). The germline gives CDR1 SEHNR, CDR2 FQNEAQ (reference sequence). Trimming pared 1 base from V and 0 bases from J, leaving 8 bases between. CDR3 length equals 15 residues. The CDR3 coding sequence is TGTGCCAGCAGCTTAGTGGAGGGGAGCACAGATACGCAGTATTTT. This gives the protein CASSLVEGSTDTQYF.

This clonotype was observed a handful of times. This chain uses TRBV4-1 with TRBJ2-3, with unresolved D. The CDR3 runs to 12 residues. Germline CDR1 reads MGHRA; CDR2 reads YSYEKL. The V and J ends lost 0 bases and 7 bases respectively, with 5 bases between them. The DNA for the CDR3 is TGCGCCAGCAGCCAAGAATCATATACGCAGTATTTT. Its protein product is CASSQESYTQYF.

The CDR3 sequence is CASSQAFSDEKLFF. DNA of the CDR3: TGTGCCAGCAGCCAAGCCTTTTCTGACGAAAAACTGTTTTTT. The genes are TRBV3-1 and TRBJ1-4; no firm D call. The V gene's germline CDR1 is LGHDT and CDR2 YNNKEL (reference sequence). Trimming removed 1 base at V and 8 bases at J, with 11 bases between. This CDR3 has 14 amino acids.

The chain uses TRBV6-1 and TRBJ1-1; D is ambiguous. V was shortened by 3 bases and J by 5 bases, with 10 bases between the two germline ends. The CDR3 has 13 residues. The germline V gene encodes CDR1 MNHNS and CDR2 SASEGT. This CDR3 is CASSDALLTEAFF. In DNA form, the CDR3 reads TGTGCCAGCAGTGACGCTCTCCTAACTGAAGCTTTCTTT.

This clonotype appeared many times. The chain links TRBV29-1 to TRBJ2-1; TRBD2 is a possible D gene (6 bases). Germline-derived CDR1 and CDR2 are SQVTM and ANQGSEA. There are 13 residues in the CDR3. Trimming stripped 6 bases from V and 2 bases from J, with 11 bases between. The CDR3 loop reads CSVSRGTYNEQFF. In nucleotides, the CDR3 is TGCAGCGTGTCCCGGGGGACCTACAATGAGCAGTTCTTC.

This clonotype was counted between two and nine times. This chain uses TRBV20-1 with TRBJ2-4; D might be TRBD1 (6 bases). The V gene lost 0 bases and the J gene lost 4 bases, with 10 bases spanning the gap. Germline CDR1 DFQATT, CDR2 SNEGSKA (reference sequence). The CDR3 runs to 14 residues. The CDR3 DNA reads TGCAGTGCTAGAGATTTCAGGGGTAAAAACATTCAGTACTTC. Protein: CSARDFRGKNIQYF.

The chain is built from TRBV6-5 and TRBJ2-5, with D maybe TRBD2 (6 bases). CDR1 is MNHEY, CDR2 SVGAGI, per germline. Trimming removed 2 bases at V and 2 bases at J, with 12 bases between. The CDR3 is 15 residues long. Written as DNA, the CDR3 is TGTGCCAGCAGTTACCGGGGGAGAGTACAAGAGACCCAGTACTTC. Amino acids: CASSYRGRVQETQYF.

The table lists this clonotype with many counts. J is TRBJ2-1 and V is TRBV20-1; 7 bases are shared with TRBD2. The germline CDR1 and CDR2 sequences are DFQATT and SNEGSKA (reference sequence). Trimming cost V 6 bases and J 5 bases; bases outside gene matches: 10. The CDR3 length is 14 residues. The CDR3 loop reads CSAPRVAGNNEQFF. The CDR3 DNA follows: TGCAGTGCCCCTCGGGTAGCGGGTAACAATGAGCAGTTCTTC.

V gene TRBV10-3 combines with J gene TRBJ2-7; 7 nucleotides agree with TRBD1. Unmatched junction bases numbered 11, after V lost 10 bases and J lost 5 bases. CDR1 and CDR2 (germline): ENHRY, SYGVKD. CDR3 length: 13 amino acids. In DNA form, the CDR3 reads TGTGCCACCAGAGACAGGGCATACGACGAGCAGTACTTC. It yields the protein CATRDRAYDEQYF.

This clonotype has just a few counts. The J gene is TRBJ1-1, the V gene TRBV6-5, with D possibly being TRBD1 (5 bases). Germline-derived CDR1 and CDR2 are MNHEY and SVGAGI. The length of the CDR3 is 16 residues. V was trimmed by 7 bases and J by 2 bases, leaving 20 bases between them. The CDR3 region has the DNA TGTGCCAGCACCGGGAGGGGCAGTAAGACCAACACTGAAGCTTTCTTT. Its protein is CASTGRGSKTNTEAFF.

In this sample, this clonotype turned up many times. The CDR3 DNA reads as TGTGCCAGCTCCCGGGACAGCAACGACTACGAGCAGTACTTC. This gives the protein CASSRDSNDYEQYF. The chain couples TRBV18 to TRBJ2-7; 7 nucleotides agree with TRBD1. In germline, CDR1 is KGHSH, CDR2 LQKENI. V dropped 6 bases and J dropped 3; count of bases not matched to a gene: 8. There are 14 residues in the CDR3. The full variable domain, with the rest looked up from reference TRBV18 and TRBJ2-7, is NAGVMQNPRHLVRRRGQEARLRCSPMKGHSHVYWYRQLPEEGLKFMVYLQKENIIDESGMPKERFSAEFPKEGPSILRIQQVVRGDSAAYFCASSRDSNDYEQYFGPGTRLTVT.